This T cell receptor (beta chain) was captured by sequencing in a study of vaccination effects on CD4 cells after COVID-19. General study points: By a late point after vaccination, infection- and vaccine-induced clones had shrunk markedly through clonal contraction.

The CDR3 is made up of 16 amino acids. V lost 0 bases and J 3 bases, leaving 14 bases between the germline ends. Germline V gene sequence: CDR1 LGHDT, CDR2 YNNKEL (reference sequence). In the case of this clone: Its specificity is unknown.

Some clones are missing from TCRdb's copy, which holds only in-frame ones; the method was immunoSEQ multiplex PCR. This table holds almost 70,000 clones, roughly 74% found once. CD4+ T cells specific for antigen were expanded with viral peptide pools by the ViraFEST assay before sequencing. Upon completion of around ten days in culture, CD4+ T cells were isolated. Participants completed two doses of the BNT162b2 or mRNA-1273 vaccine. Among the vaccine recipients, none had a prior SARS-CoV-2 infection, and nucleocapsid antibodies were negative. About 2 million PBMC per well received approximately 10 IU/ml IL-2 and 9 to 10 ug/ml peptides in culture. Cultures got half-medium changes with IL-2 on days 3 and 7.

The sequenced sample was CD4+ T cells from PBMCs cultured with HCoV-229E spike peptides, obtained after COVID-19 vaccination. This chain joins TRBV3-1 (or the pseudogene TRBV3-2) and TRBJ1-2; D perhaps matches TRBD1 (6 bases). The receptor was isolated from a human donor who received a COVID-19 vaccine. The CDR3 bases are TGTGCCAGCAGCCAAGAAAGGGGGGCCGGGGACTATGGCTACACCTTC. Translation gives CASSQERGAGDYGYTF.